This TCR beta chain appears in the sequencing data of a study of cytomegalovirus exposure and HLA in healthy donors. The study, taken as a whole, reports: TCR beta sequences numbering over 15,000 were associated with HLA alleles at 0.05 false discovery rate in a later analysis. Presence/absence analyses treated sequencing depth as roughly uniform across donors.

This clone was seen more than once but under ten times. Its antigen is still unknown. The PCR employed 60 Vbeta primers together with 13 Jbeta primers. As processed by the authors: In a later analysis, around 87 million unique TCR beta chains included roughly 11 million shared by two or more donors. Some clones are missing from TCRdb's copy, which holds only in-frame ones; the method was immunoSEQ multiplex PCR. V and J calls and clone size are as listed in that table; D and trimming were resolved from the DNA. The data hold 95,000 to 150,000 clones, with roughly 80% observed a single time. The CDR3 contains 15 residues. Trimming took 1 base from V and 0 from J, leaving 9 bases between them. The germline V gene has CDR1 LNHDA and CDR2 SQIVND (reference sequence). Regarding donors, all were healthy bone marrow donors.

The TCR comes from a man younger than 40 in good health and CMV-seronegative. The chain uses TRBV19 and TRBJ1-1, with D perhaps TRBD1 (5 bases). Source material: PBMCs. CDR3 amino acids: CASSIAGRVNTEAFF. CDR3 in DNA: TGTGCCAGTAGTATAGCGGGCAGGGTGAACACTGAAGCTTTCTTT. The whole variable domain, remainder taken from reference TRBV19 and TRBJ1-1, is DGGITQSPKYLFRKEGQNVTLSCEQNLNHDAMYWYRQDPGQGLRLIYYSQIVNDFQKGDIAEGYSVSREKKESFPLTVTSAQKNPTAFYLCASSIAGRVNTEAFFGQGTRLTVV.